This T cell receptor (beta chain) was sequenced during a study of control samples from healthy donors and cancer patients. The germline V gene has CDR1 SNHLY and CDR2 FYNNEI. This CDR3 contains 13 residues. The J segment lost 7 bases and the V segment lost 7 bases, leaving 5 bases of the junction unmatched. Produced via immunoSEQ multiplex PCR; TCRdb's table is partial and in-frame only. This table has approximately 76,000 clones, about 79% appearing once. The rearrangement joins TRBV2 to TRBJ2-1; 9 bases match TRBD1. Sequences were obtained from PBMCs. The source of this sequence is a man between 60 and 75 years old with head and neck cancer. CDR3 protein: CASKGQGSNEQFF. As DNA, the CDR3 is TGTGCCAGCAAGGGACAGGGTTCGAATGAGCAGTTCTTC.